A single T cell receptor (beta chain) is shown here with its context. This entry comes from a study of spatial heterogeneity in lung cancer. Regarding time point: sample taken at primary tumor resection. Untreated early-stage non-small cell lung cancer patients, 55 to 85 in total, were the donors. Frozen PBMC, nontumor lung or tumor provided whole RNA, which was sequenced unsorted. From the 5' RACE reads, TCRdb called clonotypes with MiXCR, one entry per CDR3 protein. This sample has around 92,000 distinct CDR3 sequences, with approximately 12% found just once. This sequence was found in a male donor with early-stage non-small cell lung cancer. The specimen comprised PBMCs, sampled at surgery.

The CDR3 loop reads CASSSQRAYEQYF. In nucleotides, the CDR3 is TGTGCCAGCAGCTCACAAAGGGCCTACGAGCAGTACTTC. This chain uses TRBV7-2 with TRBJ2-7; D unresolved. The V end lost 4 bases, the J end lost 2 bases, and 9 bases lay between the germline ends. Per germline, CDR1 SGHTA and CDR2 FQGNSA. CDR3 length: 13 residues.